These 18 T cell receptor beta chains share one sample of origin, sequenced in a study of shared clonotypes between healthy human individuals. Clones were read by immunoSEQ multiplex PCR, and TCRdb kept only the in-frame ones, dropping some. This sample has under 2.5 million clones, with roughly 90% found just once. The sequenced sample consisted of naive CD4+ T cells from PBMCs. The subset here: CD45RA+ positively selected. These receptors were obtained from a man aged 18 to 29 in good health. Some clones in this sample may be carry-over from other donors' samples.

CDR3 DNA sequence: TGCGCCAGCAGAGTTGTAATACAGGGGAACACTGAAGCTTTCTTT. Translation gives CASRVVIQGNTEAFF. The V call is TRBV5-1, the J call TRBJ1-1; weak D call: TRBD1 (6 bases). Germline loops: CDR1 SGHRS, CDR2 YFSETQ. The CDR3 extends over 15 amino acids. The V end lost 5 bases, the J end lost 1 base, and 15 bases lay between the germline ends.

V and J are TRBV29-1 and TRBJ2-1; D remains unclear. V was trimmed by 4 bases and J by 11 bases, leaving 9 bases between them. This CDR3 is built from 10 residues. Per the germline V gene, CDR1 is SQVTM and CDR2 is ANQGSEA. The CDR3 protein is CSVGAPKQFF. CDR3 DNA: TGCAGCGTTGGGGCCCCTAAGCAGTTCTTC.

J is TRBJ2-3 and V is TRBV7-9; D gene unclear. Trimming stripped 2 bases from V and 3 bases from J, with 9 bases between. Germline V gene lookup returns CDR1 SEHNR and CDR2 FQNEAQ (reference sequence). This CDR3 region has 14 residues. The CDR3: CASSLKQITDTQYF. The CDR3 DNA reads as TGTGCCAGCAGCTTAAAACAGATAACAGATACGCAGTATTTT.

The CDR3 protein is CASSDDRDQPQHF. CDR3 coding DNA: TGTGCCAGCAGCGATGACAGAGATCAGCCCCAGCATTTT. This chain connects TRBV27 to TRBJ1-5, with D perhaps TRBD1 (5 bases). V lost 6 bases and J 5 bases, leaving 11 bases between the germline ends. Germline CDR1 and CDR2: MNHEY and SMNVEV (reference sequence). This CDR3 has 13 amino acids.

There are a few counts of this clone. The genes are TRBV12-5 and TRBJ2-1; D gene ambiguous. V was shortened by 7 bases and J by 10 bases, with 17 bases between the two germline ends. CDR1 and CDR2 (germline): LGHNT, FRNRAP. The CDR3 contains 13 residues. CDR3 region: CASAPTRFEEQFF. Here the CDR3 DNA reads TGTGCTAGTGCCCCGACCCGCTTTGAGGAGCAGTTCTTC. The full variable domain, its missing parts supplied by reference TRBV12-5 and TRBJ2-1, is DARVTQTPRHKVTEMGQEVTMRCQPILGHNTVFWYRQTMMQGLELLAYFRNRAPLDDSGMPKDRFSAEMPDATLATLKIQPSEPRDSAVYFCASAPTRFEEQFFGPGTRLTVL.

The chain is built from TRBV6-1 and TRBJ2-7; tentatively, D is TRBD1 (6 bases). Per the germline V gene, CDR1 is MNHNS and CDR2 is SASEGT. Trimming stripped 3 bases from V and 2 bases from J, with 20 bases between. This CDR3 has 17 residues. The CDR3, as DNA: TGTGCCAGCAGTGATCTCAACCCTCGGGCAGGGGCCTACGAGCAGTACTTC. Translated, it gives CASSDLNPRAGAYEQYF.

CDR3 in DNA: TGTGCCACCTGGGGCAATGAGCAGTTCTTC. It specifies CATWGNEQFF. The rearrangement joins TRBV10-3 to TRBJ2-1; no clear D gene. CDR3 length: 10 amino acids. V lost 10 bases, J lost 6 bases, and 7 bases lay in between. Germline V CDR1 and CDR2: ENHRY, SYGVKD.

The CDR3 protein is CASSLVGQSSYNSPLHF. DNA for the CDR3: TGTGCCAGCAGCTTAGTGGGACAGAGCTCCTATAATTCACCCCTCCACTTT. J is TRBJ1-6 and V is TRBV7-2, with 7 bases matching TRBD1. The germline gives CDR1 SGHTA, CDR2 FQGNSA. The J segment lost 0 bases and the V segment lost 1 base, leaving 3 bases of the junction unmatched. The CDR3 is 17 amino acids.

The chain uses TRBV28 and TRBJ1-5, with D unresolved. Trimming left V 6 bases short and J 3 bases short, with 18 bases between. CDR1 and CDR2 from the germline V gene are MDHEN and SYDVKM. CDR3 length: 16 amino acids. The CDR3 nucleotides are TGTGCCAGCAGCCCACGGACCACAAGGACCAATCAGCCCCAGCATTTT. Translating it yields CASSPRTTRTNQPQHF.

CDR3 sequence reads: CASSLGLAGVKNIQYF. The CDR3 nucleotides read TGCGCCAGCAGCCTCGGACTAGCGGGAGTTAAAAACATTCAGTACTTC. The rearrangement links TRBV5-1 to TRBJ2-4; 13 bases agree with TRBD2. The CDR3 totals 16 residues. CDR1 is SGHRS and CDR2 is YFSETQ in the germline V gene. Losses at the gene ends were 4 bases for V and 4 bases for J; bases not matched to a gene: 5.

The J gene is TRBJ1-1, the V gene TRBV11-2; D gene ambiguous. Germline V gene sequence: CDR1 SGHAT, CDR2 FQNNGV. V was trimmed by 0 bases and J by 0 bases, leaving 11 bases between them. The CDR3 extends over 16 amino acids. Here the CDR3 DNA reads TGTGCCAGCAGCTTAGAAGTAGGGCGGATGAACACTGAAGCTTTCTTT. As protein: CASSLEVGRMNTEAFF.

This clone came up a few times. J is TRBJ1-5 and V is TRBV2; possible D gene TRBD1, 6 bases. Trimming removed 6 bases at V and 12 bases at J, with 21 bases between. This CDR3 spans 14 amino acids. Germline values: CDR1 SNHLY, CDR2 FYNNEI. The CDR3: CASSLGTHEFYQHF. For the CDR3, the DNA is TGTGCCAGCAGCCTCGGGACACATGAATTCTACCAGCATTTT.

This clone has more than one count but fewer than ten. CDR3 in amino acids: CASSAEQGIGYTF. The CDR3 DNA sequence: TGTGCCAGCAGTGCCGAACAGGGGATAGGCTACACCTTC. V gene TRBV2 combines with J gene TRBJ1-2; 7 bases match TRBD1. V lost 4 bases and J lost 8; bases outside the gene matches: 7. Germline values: CDR1 SNHLY, CDR2 FYNNEI. This CDR3 contains 13 residues.

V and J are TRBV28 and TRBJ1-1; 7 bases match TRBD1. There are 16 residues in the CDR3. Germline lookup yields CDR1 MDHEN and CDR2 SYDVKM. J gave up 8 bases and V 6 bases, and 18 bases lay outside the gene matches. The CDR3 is CASRFPRNRGVLEAFF. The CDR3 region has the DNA TGTGCCAGCAGATTTCCACGAAACAGGGGAGTATTGGAAGCTTTCTTT.

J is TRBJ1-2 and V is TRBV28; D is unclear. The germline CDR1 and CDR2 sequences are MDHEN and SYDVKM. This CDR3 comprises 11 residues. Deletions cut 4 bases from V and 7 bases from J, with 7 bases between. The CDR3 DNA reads TGTGCCAGCAGTTCCGCTATTGGCTACACCTTC. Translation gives CASSSAIGYTF.

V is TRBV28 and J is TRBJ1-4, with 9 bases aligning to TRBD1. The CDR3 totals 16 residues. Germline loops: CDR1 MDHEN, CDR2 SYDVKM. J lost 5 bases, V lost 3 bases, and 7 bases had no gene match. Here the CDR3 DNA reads TGTGCCAGCAGTTTGGCCGGGGGGACAGGGAATGAAAAACTGTTTTTT. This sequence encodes CASSLAGGTGNEKLFF.

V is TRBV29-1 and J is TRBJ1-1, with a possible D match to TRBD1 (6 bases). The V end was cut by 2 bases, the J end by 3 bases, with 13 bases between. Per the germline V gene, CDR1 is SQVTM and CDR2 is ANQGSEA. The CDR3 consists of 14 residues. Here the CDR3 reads CSVEFQGRDTEAFF. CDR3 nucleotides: TGCAGCGTTGAATTCCAGGGGCGAGACACTGAAGCTTTCTTT.

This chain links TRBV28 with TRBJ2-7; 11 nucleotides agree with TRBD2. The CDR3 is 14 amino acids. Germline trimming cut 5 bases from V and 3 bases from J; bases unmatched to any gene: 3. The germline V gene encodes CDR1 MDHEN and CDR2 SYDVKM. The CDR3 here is CASSTSGRDYEQYF. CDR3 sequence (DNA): TGTGCCAGCAGTACTAGCGGGAGAGACTACGAGCAGTACTTC.